This T cell receptor beta chain was recovered during a study of blood T cell repertoires in COVID-19. The V gene's germline CDR1 is KGHSH and CDR2 LQKENI. This CDR3 is built from 13 residues. With 2 bases removed from V and 5 bases from J, the gap between germline ends came to 9 bases. Authors' data handling: Cell counts per sample came from amplifying reference gene primers. Sequencing was performed with immunoSEQ multiplex PCR; in TCRdb, only in-frame clones are kept and a portion is missing. The V and J calls and clone size are taken from that table; D and trimming were inferred from the DNA. The table includes around 110,000 clones, around four fifths detected once.

The gene calls are TRBV18 and TRBJ1-1; TRBD1 is a possible D gene (5 bases). What was sequenced was peripheral blood. The source is a man in his 70s with active or convalescent COVID-19. CDR3 nucleotides: TGTGCCAGCTCACCAAGGGGAGGTACTGAAGCTTTCTTT. This gives the protein CASSPRGGTEAFF.